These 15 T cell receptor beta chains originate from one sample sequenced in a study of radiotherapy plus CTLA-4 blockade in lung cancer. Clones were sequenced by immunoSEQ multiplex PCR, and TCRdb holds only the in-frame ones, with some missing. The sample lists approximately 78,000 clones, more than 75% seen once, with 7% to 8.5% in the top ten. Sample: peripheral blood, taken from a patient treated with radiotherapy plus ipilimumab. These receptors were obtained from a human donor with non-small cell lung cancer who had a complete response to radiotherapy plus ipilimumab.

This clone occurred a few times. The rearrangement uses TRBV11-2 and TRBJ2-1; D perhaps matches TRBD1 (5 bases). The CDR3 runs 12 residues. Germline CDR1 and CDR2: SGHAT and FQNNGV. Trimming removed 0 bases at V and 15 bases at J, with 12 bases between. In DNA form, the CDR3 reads TGTGCCAGCAGCTTAGACAGGGTGTCTCTGTTCTTC. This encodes CASSLDRVSLFF.

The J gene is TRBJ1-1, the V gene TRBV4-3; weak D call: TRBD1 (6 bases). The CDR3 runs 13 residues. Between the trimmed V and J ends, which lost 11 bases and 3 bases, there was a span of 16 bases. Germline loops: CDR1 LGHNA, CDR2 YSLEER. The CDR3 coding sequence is TGCGCCTCGGGGGTCGGGGGCCACACTGAAGCTTTCTTT. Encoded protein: CASGVGGHTEAFF.

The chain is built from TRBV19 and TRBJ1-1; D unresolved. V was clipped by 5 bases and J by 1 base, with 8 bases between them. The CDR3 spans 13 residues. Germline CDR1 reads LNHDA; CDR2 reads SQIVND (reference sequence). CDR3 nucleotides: TGTGCCAGTAGTTTGGCTGGGAACACTGAAGCTTTCTTT. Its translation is CASSLAGNTEAFF. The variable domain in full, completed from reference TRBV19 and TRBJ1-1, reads DGGITQSPKYLFRKEGQNVTLSCEQNLNHDAMYWYRQDPGQGLRLIYYSQIVNDFQKGDIAEGYSVSREKKESFPLTVTSAQKNPTAFYLCASSLAGNTEAFFGQGTRLTVV.

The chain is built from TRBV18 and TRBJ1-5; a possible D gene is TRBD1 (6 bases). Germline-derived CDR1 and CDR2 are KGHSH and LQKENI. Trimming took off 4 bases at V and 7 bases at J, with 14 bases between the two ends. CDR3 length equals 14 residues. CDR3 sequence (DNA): TGTGCCAGCTCACTTTCCGGGACAAAACAGCCCCAGCATTTT. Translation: CASSLSGTKQPQHF.

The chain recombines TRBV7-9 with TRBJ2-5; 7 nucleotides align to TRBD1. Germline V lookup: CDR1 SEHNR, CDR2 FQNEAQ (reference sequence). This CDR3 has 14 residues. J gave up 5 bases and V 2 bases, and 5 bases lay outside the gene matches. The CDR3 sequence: CASSLLDREETQYF. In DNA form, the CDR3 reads TGTGCCAGCAGCTTATTAGACAGGGAGGAGACCCAGTACTTC.

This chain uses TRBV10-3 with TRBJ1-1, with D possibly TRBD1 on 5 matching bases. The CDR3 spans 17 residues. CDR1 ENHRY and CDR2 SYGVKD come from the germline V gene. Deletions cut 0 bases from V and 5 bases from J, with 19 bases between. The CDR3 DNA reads TGTGCCATCAGTGAGTCGGGGCGGACCGGGGGAGGGACTGAAGCTTTCTTT. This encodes CAISESGRTGGGTEAFF.

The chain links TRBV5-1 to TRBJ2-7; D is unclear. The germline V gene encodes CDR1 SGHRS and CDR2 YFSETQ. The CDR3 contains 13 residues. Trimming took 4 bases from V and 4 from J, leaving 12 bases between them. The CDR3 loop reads CASSPDLAYEQYF. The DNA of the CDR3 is TGCGCCAGCAGCCCAGACCTGGCTTACGAGCAGTACTTC.

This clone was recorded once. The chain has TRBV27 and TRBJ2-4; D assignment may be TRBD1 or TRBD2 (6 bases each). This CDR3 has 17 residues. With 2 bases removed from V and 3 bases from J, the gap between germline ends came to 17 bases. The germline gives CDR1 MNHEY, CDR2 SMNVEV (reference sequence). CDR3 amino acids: CASSLASPGADKNIQYF. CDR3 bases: TGTGCCAGCAGTTTAGCGTCTCCGGGGGCCGACAAAAACATTCAGTACTTC.

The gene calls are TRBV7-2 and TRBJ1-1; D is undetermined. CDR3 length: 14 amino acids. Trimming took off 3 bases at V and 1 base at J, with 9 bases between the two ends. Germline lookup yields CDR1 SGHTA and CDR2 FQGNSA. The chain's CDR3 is CASSLKTGNTEAFF. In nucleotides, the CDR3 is TGTGCCAGCAGCTTGAAAACGGGGAACACTGAAGCTTTCTTT.

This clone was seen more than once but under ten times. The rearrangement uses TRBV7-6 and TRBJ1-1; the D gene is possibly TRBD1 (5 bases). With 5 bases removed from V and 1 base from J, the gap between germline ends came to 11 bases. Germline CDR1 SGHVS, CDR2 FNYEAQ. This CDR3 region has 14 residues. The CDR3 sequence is CASSKVTGNTEAFF. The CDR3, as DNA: TGTGCCAGCAGCAAAGTAACAGGGAACACTGAAGCTTTCTTT.

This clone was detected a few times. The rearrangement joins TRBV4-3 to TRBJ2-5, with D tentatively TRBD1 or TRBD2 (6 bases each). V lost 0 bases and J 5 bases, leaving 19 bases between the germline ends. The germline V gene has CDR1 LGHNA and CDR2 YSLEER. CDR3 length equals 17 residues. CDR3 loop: CASSQDRGRGGLETQYF. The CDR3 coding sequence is TGCGCCAGCAGCCAAGATCGAGGGCGAGGGGGGTTGGAGACCCAGTACTTC.

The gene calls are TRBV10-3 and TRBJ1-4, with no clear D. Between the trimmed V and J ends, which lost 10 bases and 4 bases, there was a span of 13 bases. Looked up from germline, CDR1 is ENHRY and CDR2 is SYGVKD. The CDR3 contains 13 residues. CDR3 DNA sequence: TGTGCCACCCAGCGACAAATTAATGAAAAACTGTTTTTT. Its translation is CATQRQINEKLFF.

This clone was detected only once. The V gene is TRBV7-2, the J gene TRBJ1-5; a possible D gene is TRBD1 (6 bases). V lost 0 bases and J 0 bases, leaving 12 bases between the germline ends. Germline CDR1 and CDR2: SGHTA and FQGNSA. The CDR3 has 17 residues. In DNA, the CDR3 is TGTGCCAGCAGCTTAGCGTCCACACAGGGTAGCAATCAGCCCCAGCATTTT. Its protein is CASSLASTQGSNQPQHF.

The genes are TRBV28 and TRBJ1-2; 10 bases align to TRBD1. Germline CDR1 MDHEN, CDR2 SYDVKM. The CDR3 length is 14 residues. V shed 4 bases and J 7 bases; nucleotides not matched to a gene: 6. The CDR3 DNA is TGTGCCAGCAGTTCCCGACAGGGGGCTGGTGGCTACACCTTC. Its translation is CASSSRQGAGGYTF.

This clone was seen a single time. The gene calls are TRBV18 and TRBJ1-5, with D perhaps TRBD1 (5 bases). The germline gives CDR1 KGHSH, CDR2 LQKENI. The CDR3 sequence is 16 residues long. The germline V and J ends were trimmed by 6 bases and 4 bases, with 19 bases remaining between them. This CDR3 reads CASSPGDRRWNQPQHF. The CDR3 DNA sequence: TGTGCCAGCTCCCCCGGGGACCGCCGATGGAATCAGCCCCAGCATTTT.